Sequencing of this T cell receptor (beta chain) was carried out in a study of T-cell reconstitution after alpha-beta-depleted transplantation in children. The CDR3 length is 15 residues. Trimming stripped 0 bases from V and 2 bases from J, with 11 bases between. Germline CDR1 reads SGHAT; CDR2 reads FQNNGV. The library targeted TCRbeta and was prepared with unique molecular identifiers. From the PCR reads, TCRdb called clonotypes with MiXCR, one entry per CDR3 protein. The profile shows over 300,000 distinct CDR3 sequences, around 10% of them singletons. The TCR sequence derives from a human donor who donated a stem cell graft to a child with acute lymphoblastic leukemia. The starting material was PBMCs from the stem cell graft donor, obtained from the stem cell graft. The chain recombines TRBV11-2 with TRBJ2-7; D ambiguous. CDR3 sequence: CASSLDDTSTYEQYF. The DNA for the CDR3 is TGTGCCAGCAGCTTAGATGACACCAGCACCTACGAGCAGTACTTC. Using reference TRBV11-2 and TRBJ2-7 for the parts outside the CDR3, the full variable domain is EAGVAQSPRYKIIEKRQSVAFWCNPISGHATLYWYQQILGQGPKLLIQFQNNGVVDDSQLPKDRFSAERLKGVDSTLKIQPAKLEDSAVYLCASSLDDTSTYEQYFGPGTRLTVT.